This TCR beta chain comes out of a study of identical twins. General observations from the study: With abundant cord blood beta clonotypes, insertions were fewer; memory repertoires showed no such pattern.

Template switching created a universal primer site, and the cDNA included unique molecular identifiers. MiXCR, run by TCRdb on the 5' RACE reads, gives a single entry per CDR3 protein. Seen here are 250,000 to 300,000 distinct CDR3 sequences, about 8.3% observed once, and the top ten hold about 3%. V lost 3 bases and J 3 bases, leaving 20 bases between the germline ends. The germline V gene has CDR1 KGHSH and CDR2 LQKENI. There are 18 residues in the CDR3. This clonotype was seen repeatedly, ten times or more. The antigen is unknown. The same data also went into a second study, on yellow fever vaccine responses in identical twins.

The origin of this receptor is a woman aged 18-29 years in good health. The V call is TRBV18, the J call TRBJ2-2; D perhaps matches TRBD1 (5 bases). The sequenced material came from CD8+ T cells sorted from blood. The CDR3 here is CASSPTERRQGDTGELFF. CDR3 DNA sequence: TGTGCCAGCTCACCTACCGAGAGGCGGCAAGGGGACACCGGGGAGCTGTTTTTT.